This T cell receptor beta chain was documented in a study of blood T cell repertoires in COVID-19. Sequencing was performed with immunoSEQ multiplex PCR; in TCRdb, only in-frame clones are kept and a portion is missing. The table has approximately 250,000 clones, approximately 89% seen once; the top ten hold 2.8%. The CDR3 has 13 amino acids. Losses at the gene ends were 4 bases for V and 5 bases for J; bases not matched to a gene: 6. Per germline, CDR1 GTSNPN and CDR2 SVGIG (reference sequence). The genes are TRBV30 and TRBJ1-1; 8 bases match TRBD1. Specimen: PBMCs or T cells enriched from blood (not recorded which). This clonotype originated in a man in his forties who had been exposed to COVID-19. For the CDR3, the DNA is TGTGCCTGGACTTGGACAGGGAAAACTGAAGCTTTCTTT. Amino acids: CAWTWTGKTEAFF.